The sequence of this T cell receptor beta chain was determined in a study of human T cells and chemical hapten exposure. Study details: Read at 6 days, the patch tests placed 0.01% DPC on the upper back. Whole-study results and caveats: Expanded TCRs grouped into significantly more large CDR3 similarity clusters than controls produced.

The time point: pre-sensitization, week 0. As for treatment: therapeutic diphenylcyclopropenone sensitization with weekly scalp DPC. The CDR3 runs to 18 residues. V was shortened by 2 bases and J by 3 bases, with 20 bases between the two germline ends. One entry per CDR3 protein, called by TCRdb with MiXCR from the RACE reads. The sample carries over 300,000 distinct CDR3 sequences, approximately 5.1% recorded once. This clonotype was seen a few times. No antigen is known for it. The clonotype comes from a woman aged 45-65 years with alopecia areata. Some clones in this sample may be carry-over from other donors' samples. This material consisted of whole blood, taken in connection with sensitization to the hapten diphenylcyclopropenone (DPC). The chain has TRBV12-3 or TRBV12-4 and TRBJ2-1; TRBD2 is a possible D gene (6 bases). CDR3 sequence (DNA): TGTGCCAGCAGTTTATCCCGTGGTGGAGCGGGCGACTACAATGAGCAGTTCTTC. Encoded protein: CASSLSRGGAGDYNEQFF.